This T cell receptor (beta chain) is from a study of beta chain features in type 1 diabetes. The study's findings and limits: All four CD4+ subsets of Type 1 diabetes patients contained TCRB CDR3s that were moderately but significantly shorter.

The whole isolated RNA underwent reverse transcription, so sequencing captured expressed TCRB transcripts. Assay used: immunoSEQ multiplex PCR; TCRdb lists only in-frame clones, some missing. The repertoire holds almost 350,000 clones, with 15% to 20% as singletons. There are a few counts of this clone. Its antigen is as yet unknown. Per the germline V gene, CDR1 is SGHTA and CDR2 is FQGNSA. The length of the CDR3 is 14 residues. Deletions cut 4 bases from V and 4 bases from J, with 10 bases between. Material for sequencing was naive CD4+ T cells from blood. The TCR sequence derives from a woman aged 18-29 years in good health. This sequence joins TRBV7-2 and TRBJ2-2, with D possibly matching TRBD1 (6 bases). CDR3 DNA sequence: TGTGCCAGCAGCTCGGACAGTTCCACCGGGGAGCTGTTTTTT. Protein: CASSSDSSTGELFF.